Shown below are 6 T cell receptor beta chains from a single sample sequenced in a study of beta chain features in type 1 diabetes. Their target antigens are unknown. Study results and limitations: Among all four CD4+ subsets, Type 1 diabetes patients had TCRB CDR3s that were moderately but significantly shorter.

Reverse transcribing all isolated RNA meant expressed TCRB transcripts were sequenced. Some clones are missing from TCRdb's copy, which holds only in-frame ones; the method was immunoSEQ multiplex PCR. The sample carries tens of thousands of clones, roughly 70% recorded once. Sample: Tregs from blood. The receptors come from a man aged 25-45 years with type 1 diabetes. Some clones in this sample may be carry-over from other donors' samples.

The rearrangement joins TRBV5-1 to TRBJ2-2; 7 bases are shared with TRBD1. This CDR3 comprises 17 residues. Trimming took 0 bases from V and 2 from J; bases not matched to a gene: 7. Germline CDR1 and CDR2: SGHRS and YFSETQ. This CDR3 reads CASSLVASGGNTGELFF. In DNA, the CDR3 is TGCGCCAGCAGCTTGGTTGCGTCAGGGGGAAACACCGGGGAGCTGTTTTTT.

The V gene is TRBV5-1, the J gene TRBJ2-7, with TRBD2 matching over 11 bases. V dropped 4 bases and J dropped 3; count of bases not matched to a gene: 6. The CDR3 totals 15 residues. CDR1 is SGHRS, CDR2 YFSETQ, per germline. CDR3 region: CASSPGTSGVYEQYF. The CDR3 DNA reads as TGCGCCAGCAGCCCCGGGACTAGCGGAGTCTACGAGCAGTACTTC.

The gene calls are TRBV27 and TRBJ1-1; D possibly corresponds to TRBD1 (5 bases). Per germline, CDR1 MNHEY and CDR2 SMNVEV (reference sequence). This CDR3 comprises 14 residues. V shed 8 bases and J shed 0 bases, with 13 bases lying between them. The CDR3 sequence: CASGSGGLNTEAFF. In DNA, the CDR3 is TGTGCCAGCGGATCGGGGGGGTTGAACACTGAAGCTTTCTTT.

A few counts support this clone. CDR3 coding DNA: TGTGCCAGCAGCTTCTCAGGGCCAGGTGGCAATCAGCCCCAGCATTTT. This encodes CASSFSGPGGNQPQHF. This chain links TRBV7-9 with TRBJ1-5, with D maybe TRBD1 (5 bases). V was shortened by 3 bases and J by 2 bases, with 14 bases between the two germline ends. The CDR3 totals 16 residues. Germline values: CDR1 SEHNR, CDR2 FQNEAQ (reference sequence).

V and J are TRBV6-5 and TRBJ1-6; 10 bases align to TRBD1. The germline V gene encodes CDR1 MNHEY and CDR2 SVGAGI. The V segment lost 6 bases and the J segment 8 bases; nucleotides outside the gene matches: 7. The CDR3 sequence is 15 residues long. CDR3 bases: TGTGCCAGCAGGACAGGGGGCGTACGGGATTCACCCCTCCACTTT. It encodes CASRTGGVRDSPLHF.

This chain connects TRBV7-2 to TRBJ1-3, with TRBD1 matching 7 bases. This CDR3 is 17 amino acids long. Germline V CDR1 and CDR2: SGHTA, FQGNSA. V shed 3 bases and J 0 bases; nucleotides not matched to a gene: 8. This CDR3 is CASSLGDSPGSGNTIYF. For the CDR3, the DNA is TGTGCCAGCAGCTTGGGGGACAGTCCCGGCTCTGGAAACACCATATATTTT.